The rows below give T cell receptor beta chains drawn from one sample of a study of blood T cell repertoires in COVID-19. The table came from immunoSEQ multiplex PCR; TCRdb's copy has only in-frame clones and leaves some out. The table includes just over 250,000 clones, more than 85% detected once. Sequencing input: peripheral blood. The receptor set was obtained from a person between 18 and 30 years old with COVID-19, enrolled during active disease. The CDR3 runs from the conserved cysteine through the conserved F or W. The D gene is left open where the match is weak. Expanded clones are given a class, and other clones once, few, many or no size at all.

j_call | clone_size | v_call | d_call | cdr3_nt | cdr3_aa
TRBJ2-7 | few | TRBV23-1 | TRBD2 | TGCGCCGGGGACTTCAGCGGGAGGAATCACTACGAGCAGTACTTC | CAGDFSGRNHYEQYF
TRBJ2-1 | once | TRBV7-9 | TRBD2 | TGTGCCAGCAGCTCGACCCGGACTAGCAAGAATGAGCAGTTCTTC | CASSSTRTSKNEQFF
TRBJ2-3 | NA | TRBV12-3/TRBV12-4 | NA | TGTGCCAGCAGGACAGGTTATACGCAGTATTTT | CASRTGYTQYF
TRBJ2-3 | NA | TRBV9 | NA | TGTGCCAGCAGCGGTAATGGCGGGCCCGGAGATACGCAGTATTTT | CASSGNGGPGDTQYF
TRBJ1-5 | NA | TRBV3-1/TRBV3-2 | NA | TGTGCCAGCAGCCAGAAGGGGAATCAGCCCCAGCATTTT | CASSQKGNQPQHF
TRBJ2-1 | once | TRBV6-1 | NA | TGTGCCAGCAGTGAATTTCGACAGGCTTACAATGAGCAGTTCTTC | CASSEFRQAYNEQFF
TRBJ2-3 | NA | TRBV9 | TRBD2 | TGTGCCAGCAGCCCCAAATACGGCGGGAGGGGCACAGATACGCAGTATTTT | CASSPKYGGRGTDTQYF
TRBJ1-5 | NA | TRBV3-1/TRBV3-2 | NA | TGTGCCAGCAGCCAAGGGGGAGGGATGGGACCCCAGCATTTT | CASSQGGGMGPQHF
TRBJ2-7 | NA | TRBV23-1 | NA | TGCGCCAGCAGTCAATTAAAGGCAGGGTATAACGAGCAGTACTTC | CASSQLKAGYNEQYF
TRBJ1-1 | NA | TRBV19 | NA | TGTGCCAGTAGTATCGGTGCGGGGGGCACTGAAGCTTTCTTT | CASSIGAGGTEAFF
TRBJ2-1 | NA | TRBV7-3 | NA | TGTGCCAGCAGCTTAAATAGCGCAGAATGGAGTGAGCAGTTCTTC | CASSLNSAEWSEQFF
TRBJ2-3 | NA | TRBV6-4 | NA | TGTGCCAGCAGTGTCAGTCCCACAGATACGCAGTATTTT | CASSVSPTDTQYF
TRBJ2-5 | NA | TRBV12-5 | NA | TGTGCTAGTGGTTTGGTACCCCCCCCGTCAGGCGAAGAGACCCAGTACTTC | CASGLVPPPSGEETQYF
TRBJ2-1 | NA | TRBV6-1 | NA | TGTGCCAGCAGTGACGTCAATGAGCAGTTCTTC | CASSDVNEQFF
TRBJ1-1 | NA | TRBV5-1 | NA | TGCGCCAGCAGTTCCCAGAACACTGAAGCTTTCTTT | CASSSQNTEAFF
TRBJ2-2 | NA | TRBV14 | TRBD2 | TGTGCCAGCAGCCAAATCGGGAGGGGAAACACCGGGGAGCTGTTTTTT | CASSQIGRGNTGELFF
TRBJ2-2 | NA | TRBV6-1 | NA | TGTGCCAGCAGTGATAGGAACACCGGGGAGCTGTTTTTT | CASSDRNTGELFF
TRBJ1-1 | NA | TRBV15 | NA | TGTGCCACCAGCAGGGGCAGGATCTTGAACACTGAAGCTTTCTTT | CATSRGRILNTEAFF
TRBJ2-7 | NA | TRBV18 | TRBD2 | TGTGCCAGCTCACCACCAGGGAGGGAGAACTACGAGCAGTACTTC | CASSPPGRENYEQYF
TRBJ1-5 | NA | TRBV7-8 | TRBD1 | TGTGCCAGCAGCCATCCCCCCGGGACAGGGTCCCCTCAGCCCCAGCATTTT | CASSHPPGTGSPQPQHF
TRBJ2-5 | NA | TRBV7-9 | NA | TGTGCCAGCAGCTTAGGCTACAGGGCGGAAGAGACCCAGTACTTC | CASSLGYRAEETQYF
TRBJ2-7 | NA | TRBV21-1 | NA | TGTGCCAGCAGCCTCGACAGTTCCTACGAGCAGTACTTC | CASSLDSSYEQYF
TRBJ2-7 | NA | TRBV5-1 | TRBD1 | TGCGCCAGCAGCTTCGGGACAGGGGGCTACGAGCAGTACTTC | CASSFGTGGYEQYF
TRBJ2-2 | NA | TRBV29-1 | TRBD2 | TGCAGCGCCTATCTAGCGGGAGCGAACACCGGGGAGCTGTTTTTT | CSAYLAGANTGELFF
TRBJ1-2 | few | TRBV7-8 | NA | TGTGCCAGCAGCTTAGAGTCCAGAAATGGCTACACCTTC | CASSLESRNGYTF
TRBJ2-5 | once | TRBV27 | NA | TGTGCCAGCAGTTCCACCCTCTTCGGGACCCAGTACTTC | CASSSTLFGTQYF
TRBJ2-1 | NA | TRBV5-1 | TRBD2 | TGCGCCAGCAGCCCTGGCGGGGTAGCGGGTGTTAATGAGCAGTTCTTC | CASSPGGVAGVNEQFF
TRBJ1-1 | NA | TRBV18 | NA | TGTGCCAGCTCACCAGGGGCGCGGTGGACTGAAGCTTTCTTT | CASSPGARWTEAFF
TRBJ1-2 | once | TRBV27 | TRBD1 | TGTGCCAGCAGTTTAGGGGCGGACAGGGGGTATGGCTACACCTTC | CASSLGADRGYGYTF
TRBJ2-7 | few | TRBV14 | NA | TGTGCCAGCAGCCAAGCAGTAGCTTCTTACTACGAGCAGTACTTC | CASSQAVASYYEQYF